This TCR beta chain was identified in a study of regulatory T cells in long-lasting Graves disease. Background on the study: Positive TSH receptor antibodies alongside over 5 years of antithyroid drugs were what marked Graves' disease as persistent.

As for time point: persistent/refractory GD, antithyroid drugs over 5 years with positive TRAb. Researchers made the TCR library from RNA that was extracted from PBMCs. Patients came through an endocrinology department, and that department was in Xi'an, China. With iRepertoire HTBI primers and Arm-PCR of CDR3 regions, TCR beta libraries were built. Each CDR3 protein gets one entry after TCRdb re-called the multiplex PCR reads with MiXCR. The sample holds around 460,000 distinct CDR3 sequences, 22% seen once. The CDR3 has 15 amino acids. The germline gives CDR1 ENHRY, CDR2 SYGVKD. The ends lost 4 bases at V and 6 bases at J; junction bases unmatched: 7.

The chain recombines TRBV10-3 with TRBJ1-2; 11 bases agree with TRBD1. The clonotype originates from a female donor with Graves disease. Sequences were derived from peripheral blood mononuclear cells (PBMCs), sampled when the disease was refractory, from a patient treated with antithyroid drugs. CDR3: CAISGRTGGADGYTF. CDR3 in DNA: TGTGCCATCAGTGGCAGGACAGGGGGCGCGGATGGCTACACCTTC.